This T cell receptor beta chain was recovered during a study of T cells after yellow fever vaccination. Study outcomes and limitations: It was a small share of clonotypes that appeared in both CD4 and CD8 compartments.

TCRdb reanalysed the 5' RACE reads using MiXCR and keeps one entry per CDR3 protein. The sample records about 500,000 distinct CDR3 sequences, less than 20% being singletons. The germline V gene has CDR1 LGHNA and CDR2 YSLEER. The CDR3 sequence is 14 residues long. Trimming pared 8 bases from V and 3 bases from J, leaving 14 bases between. In regard to this clonotype: Its antigen is as yet unknown.

The sequencing used PBMCs, collected 5 to 6 days after the first yellow fever vaccination. J is TRBJ2-1 and V is TRBV4-3, with D unresolved. The receptor was isolated from a man in his late teens or twenties who received the YFV17D yellow fever vaccine. The CDR3 reads CASGLSGNYNEQFF. The CDR3 nucleotides read TGCGCCAGCGGCTTGTCTGGGAACTACAATGAGCAGTTCTTC.